The 6 T cell receptor beta chains below were found in one sample sequenced in a study of blood T cell repertoires in COVID-19. This table comes from immunoSEQ multiplex PCR, and its TCRdb copy is limited to in-frame clones, with some not included. Of around 330,000 clones listed, about 87% are singletons. What was sequenced was peripheral blood. The receptor set was obtained from a woman aged 30 to 39 with COVID-19, enrolled during active disease.

The chain carries TRBV12-3 or TRBV12-4 and TRBJ1-2; 7 positions agree with TRBD1. J was trimmed by 8 bases and V by 5 bases; bases with no gene match: 8. This CDR3 is 13 amino acids long. CDR3 in amino acids: CASSSTGVEGYTF. The CDR3 coding sequence is TGTGCCAGCAGTAGCACAGGGGTGGAGGGCTACACCTTC.

The J gene is TRBJ1-1, the V gene TRBV27; D is perhaps TRBD1 (5 bases). Trimming took off 0 bases at V and 10 bases at J, with 18 bases between the two ends. The CDR3 runs to 15 residues. Germline loops: CDR1 MNHEY, CDR2 SMNVEV (reference sequence). The CDR3 spells CASSLSSGPLSGAFF. The CDR3 DNA reads as TGTGCCAGCAGTTTATCATCAGGGCCGTTGAGTGGAGCTTTCTTT.

This chain connects TRBV4-1 to TRBJ1-1, with D uncertain. The CDR3 loop spans 14 amino acids. The germline CDR1 and CDR2 sequences are MGHRA and YSYEKL. V was cut by 2 bases and J by 4 bases, with 11 bases left in between. The CDR3 is CASSQNGFSTEAFF. The CDR3 DNA reads as TGCGCCAGCAGCCAAAACGGGTTCAGCACTGAAGCTTTCTTT.

This clone was seen more than once but under ten times. V is TRBV5-6 and J is TRBJ2-3, with 10 nucleotides matching TRBD2. The CDR3 spans 14 residues. With 3 bases clipped from V and 4 bases from J, the junction kept 2 bases outside the gene matches. Germline V gene sequence: CDR1 SGHDT, CDR2 YYEEEE. The CDR3 protein is CASSSSGGPDTQYF. The CDR3 nucleotides read TGTGCCAGCAGCTCTAGCGGGGGTCCAGATACGCAGTATTTT.

The chain uses TRBV9 and TRBJ2-3; 8 nucleotides agree with TRBD2. Per germline, CDR1 SGDLS and CDR2 YYNGEE. This CDR3 comprises 20 residues. J gave up 2 bases and V 3 bases, and 20 bases lay outside the gene matches. In DNA form, the CDR3 reads TGTGCCAGCAGCGCACCTACCACGTGGGTAGCGGGGCTCTACACAGATACGCAGTATTTT. This codes for CASSAPTTWVAGLYTDTQYF.

The V gene is TRBV5-1, the J gene TRBJ1-4, with TRBD1 matching over 10 bases. Per the germline V gene, CDR1 is SGHRS and CDR2 is YFSETQ. V lost 3 bases, J lost 0 bases, and 5 bases stayed unmatched. The CDR3 sequence is 17 residues long. CDR3: CASSWDRGHATNEKLFF. For the CDR3, the DNA is TGCGCCAGCAGCTGGGACAGGGGTCATGCAACTAATGAAAAACTGTTTTTT.